Reported below is one TCR beta chain. Its antigen is unknown. Read sequence stops 3 residues before the CDR3 end, and the germline J gene provides the missing end. Germline CDR1 is SGHRS and CDR2 is YFSETQ. CDR3 length equals 16 residues. Trimming at V came to 0 bases and at J to 2 bases, leaving 1 base not matched to a gene. This sample was included in a study of T cells in women clearing cervical HPV infection. Broader study findings: CIN3+ cases had significantly higher TCR repertoire richness than controls, but evenness did not differ.

The assay was immunoSEQ multiplex PCR, and TCRdb's table has in-frame clones only and misses some. The table for this sample gives about 20,000 clones. The receptor's source is a woman aged 18 to 75 with a cervical HPV16 infection that either progressed to CIN3+ or cleared (not recorded which). Specimen: blood buffy coat. The gene calls are TRBV5-1 and TRBJ2-3; TRBD2 aligns across 12 bases. The CDR3 DNA, read in part, is TGCGCCAGCAGCTTGGGGACTAGCGGGAACACAGATACG. This encodes CASSLGTSGNTDT. The CDR3 reads in full as CASSLGTSGNTDTQYF. Variable domain in full (rest from reference TRBV5-1 and TRBJ2-3): KAGVTQTPRYLIKTRGQQVTLSCSPISGHRSVSWYQQTPGQGLQFLFEYFSETQRNKGNFPGRFSGRQFSNSRSEMNVSTLELGDSALYLCASSLGTSGNTDTQYFGPGTRLTVL.